This T cell receptor beta chain derives from a study of blood T cell repertoires in COVID-19. Study at large: Spain, Italy and the United States supplied samples that represented acute and convalescent COVID-19. Nucleic acid was either cDNA or gDNA, and it came from T cells, B-cell-depleted T cells, or PBMCs.

Trimming pared 1 base from V and 3 bases from J, leaving 7 bases between. CDR3 length equals 13 residues. Original processing methods: Using reference gene primer amplification, nucleated cell counts were estimated. Assay: immunoSEQ multiplex PCR; the TCRdb copy retains only in-frame clones and omits some. The DNA was the basis for D and trimming; V, J and clone size are from that table. The table has fewer than 150,000 clones, roughly nine tenths seen once. This clone was seen a few times. The clonotype was recovered from a man aged 70 or older who had recovered from COVID-19. The sample consisted of peripheral blood. The chain is built from TRBV12-3 or TRBV12-4 and TRBJ2-7; a possible D gene is TRBD2 (5 bases). CDR3 amino acids: CASSLDGVYEQYF. For the CDR3, the DNA is TGTGCCAGCAGTTTAGACGGGGTCTACGAGCAGTACTTC.